The T cell receptor (beta chain) under discussion was sequenced for a study of T cells in women clearing cervical HPV infection. Study as a whole: Case blood was drawn a median about 23 weeks after lesion detection.

About this clone: Its antigen is unidentified. The CDR3 is cut off 3 residues early in the read; its end comes from the germline J gene.

The length of the CDR3 is 15 residues. Germline CDR1 reads DFQATT; CDR2 reads SNEGSKA (reference sequence). The junction had 8 bases not matched to a gene; V was cut back by 6 bases and J by 0 bases. Clones were sequenced by immunoSEQ multiplex PCR, and TCRdb holds only the in-frame ones, with some missing. The sample table sets out 30,000 or so clones. Notes on the study in general: Associations may precede or follow infection; HPV-specific or memory T cells were not isolated. CIN3+ cases had significantly higher TCR repertoire richness than controls, but evenness did not differ.

The receptor was isolated from a woman aged 18 to 75 with a cervical HPV16 infection that either progressed to CIN3+ or cleared (not recorded which). The chain has TRBV20-1 and TRBJ2-3; 8 bases map to TRBD1. Sequenced: blood buffy coat. The part of the CDR3 DNA that was read is TGCAGTGCGGAACAGGGGGAGACTAGCACAGATACG. It yields the protein CSAEQGETSTDT. The full CDR3 protein reads CSAEQGETSTDTQYF.